The clone carrying this T cell receptor beta chain was counted between two and nine times. At the DNA level, this CDR3 is encoded by other sequences in the same sample as well. The CDR3 consists of 14 residues. Germline CDR1 reads MNHEY; CDR2 reads SMNVEV (reference sequence). J was trimmed by 4 bases and V by 5 bases; bases with no gene match: 4. CD8 cells classed as naive were CD45RO-negative and positively selected for CCR7, excluding terminally differentiated effector memory CD45RA+ cells. This record comes from a study of shared clonotypes between healthy human individuals. The protocol was immunoSEQ multiplex PCR, while the TCRdb copy is restricted to in-frame clones and leaves out a portion. The data contain a few million clones, over 85% of them singletons.

The sequence was collected from a man aged 18 to 30 in good health. Some clones in this sample may be carry-over from other donors' samples. The sample taken for sequencing was naive CD8+ T cells from PBMCs. The V call is TRBV27, the J call TRBJ1-5, with 8 bases lining up with TRBD1. The CDR3 sequence: CASSLRTGNQPQHF. The CDR3 nucleotides are TGTGCCAGCAGTCTACGGACAGGGAATCAGCCCCAGCATTTT.